This T cell receptor (beta chain) was documented in a study of blood T cell repertoires in COVID-19. On the study more broadly: PBMCs, B-cell-depleted T cells, or T cells provided the cDNA or gDNA that made up the material.

Authors' processing steps: Amplification from reference gene primers served as the basis for estimated nucleated cell counts. Assay used: immunoSEQ multiplex PCR; TCRdb lists only in-frame clones, some missing. The V and J calls and clone size come from that table; D and trimming were worked out from the DNA. The data show around 300,000 clones, under 90% seen once. This CDR3 has 18 residues. Grouping used clinical history reported by participants in a survey and questionnaire. Cohort 3 donors were reported recovered after two negative PCRs, clearance, or symptom resolution. Specimen: PBMCs or T cells enriched from blood (not recorded which). The chain has TRBV21-1 and TRBJ2-2; whether TRBD1, the table's D call, matches the DNA was not checked. TRBV21-1 is shown as a pseudogene. The TCR originated in a woman aged 40 to 50 who had recovered from COVID-19. The CDR3 nucleotides read TGTGCCAGCAGCAAAGCCGCACTGGGCAGGAAGAACACCGGGGAGCTGTTTTTT. The encoded protein is CASSKAALGRKNTGELFF.